This TCR beta chain was recorded in a study of control samples from healthy donors and cancer patients. Clones were read by immunoSEQ multiplex PCR, and TCRdb kept only the in-frame ones, dropping some. The sample includes about 180,000 clones, 90% seen only once; the top ten take 1.1% to 1.5%. As regards this clone: Other DNA sequences in this sample translate to the same CDR3.

The CDR3 contains 12 residues. Germline assignment: CDR1 SGHRS and CDR2 YFSETQ. V was shortened by 4 bases and J by 2 bases, with 7 bases between the two germline ends. The sequenced sample was blood. The chain recombines TRBV5-1 with TRBJ2-7; unclear D gene. The sequence derives from a woman aged 50 to 60 in good health. The CDR3 region is CASSLDTYEQYF. The CDR3 DNA reads TGCGCCAGCAGCCTTGACACCTACGAGCAGTACTTC.